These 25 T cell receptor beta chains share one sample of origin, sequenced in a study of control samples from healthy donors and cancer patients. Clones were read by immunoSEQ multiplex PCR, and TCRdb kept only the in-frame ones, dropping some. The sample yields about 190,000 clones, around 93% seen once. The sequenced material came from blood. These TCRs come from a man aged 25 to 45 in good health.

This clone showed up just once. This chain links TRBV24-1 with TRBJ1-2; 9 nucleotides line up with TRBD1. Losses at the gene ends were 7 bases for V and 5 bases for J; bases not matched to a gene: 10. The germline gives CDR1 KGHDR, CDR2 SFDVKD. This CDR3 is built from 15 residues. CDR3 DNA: TGTGCCACCAGCCGCCCGGGACAGGGCCCGTATGGCTACACCTTC. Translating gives CATSRPGQGPYGYTF.

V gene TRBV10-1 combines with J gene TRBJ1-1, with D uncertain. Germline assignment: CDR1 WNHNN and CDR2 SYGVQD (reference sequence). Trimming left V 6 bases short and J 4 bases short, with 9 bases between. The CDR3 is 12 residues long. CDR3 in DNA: TGCGCCAGCAGCGATCGGTCCACTGAAGCTTTCTTT. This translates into CASSDRSTEAFF.

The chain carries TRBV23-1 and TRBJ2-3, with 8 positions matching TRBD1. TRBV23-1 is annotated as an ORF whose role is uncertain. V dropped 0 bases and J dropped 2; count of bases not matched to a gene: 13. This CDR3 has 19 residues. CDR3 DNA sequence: TGCGCCAGCAGTCAATCGTCGGCAGGGGGCCCGTCCATCACAGATACGCAGTATTTT. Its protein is CASSQSSAGGPSITDTQYF.

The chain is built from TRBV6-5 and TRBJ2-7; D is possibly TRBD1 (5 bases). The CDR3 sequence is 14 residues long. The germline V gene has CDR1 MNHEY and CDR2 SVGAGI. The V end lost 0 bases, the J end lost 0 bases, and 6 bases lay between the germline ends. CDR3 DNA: TGTGCCAGCAGTTACTCCCAGGGCTCCTACGAGCAGTACTTC. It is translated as CASSYSQGSYEQYF.

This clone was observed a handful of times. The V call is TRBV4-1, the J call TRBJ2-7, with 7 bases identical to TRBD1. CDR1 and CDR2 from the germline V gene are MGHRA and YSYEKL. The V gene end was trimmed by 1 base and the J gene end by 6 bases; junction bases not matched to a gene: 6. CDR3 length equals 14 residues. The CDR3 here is CASSQAGTALEQYF. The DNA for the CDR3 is TGCGCCAGCAGCCAAGCCGGGACAGCTCTCGAGCAGTACTTC.

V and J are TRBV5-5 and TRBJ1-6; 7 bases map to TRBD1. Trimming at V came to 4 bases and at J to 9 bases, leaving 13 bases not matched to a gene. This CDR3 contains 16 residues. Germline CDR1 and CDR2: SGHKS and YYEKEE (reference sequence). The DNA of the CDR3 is TGTGCCAGCAGCCAGGAAGTGGGACAGACTCGTTCACCCCTCCACTTT. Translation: CASSQEVGQTRSPLHF.

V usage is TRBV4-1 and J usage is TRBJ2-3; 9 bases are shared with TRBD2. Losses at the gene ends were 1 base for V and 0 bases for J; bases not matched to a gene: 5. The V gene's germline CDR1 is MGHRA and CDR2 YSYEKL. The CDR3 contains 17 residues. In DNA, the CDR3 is TGCGCCAGCAGCCAAGTCGCGGGGGGGGAAAGCACAGATACGCAGTATTTT. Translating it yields CASSQVAGGESTDTQYF.

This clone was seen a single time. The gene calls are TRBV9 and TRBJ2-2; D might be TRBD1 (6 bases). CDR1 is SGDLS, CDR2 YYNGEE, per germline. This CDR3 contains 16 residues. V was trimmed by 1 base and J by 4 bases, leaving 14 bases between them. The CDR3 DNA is TGTGCCAGCAGCGTATCCCAGGCAGGGGTCACCGGGGAGCTGTTTTTT. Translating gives CASSVSQAGVTGELFF.

CDR3 nucleotide sequence: TGTGCCAGCACGCCACAGGGACAGGGTAACTATGGCTACACCTTC. Its translation: CASTPQGQGNYGYTF. The rearrangement links TRBV28 to TRBJ1-2, with 9 bases lining up with TRBD1. Germline trimming cut 7 bases from V and 1 base from J; bases unmatched to any gene: 7. This CDR3 has 15 amino acids. Germline V gene sequence: CDR1 MDHEN, CDR2 SYDVKM.

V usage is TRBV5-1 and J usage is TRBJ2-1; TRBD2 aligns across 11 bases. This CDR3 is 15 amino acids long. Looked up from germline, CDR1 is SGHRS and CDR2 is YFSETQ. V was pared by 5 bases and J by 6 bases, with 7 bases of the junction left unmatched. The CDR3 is CASRNPLAGVNEQFF. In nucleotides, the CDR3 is TGCGCCAGCAGAAACCCACTAGCGGGGGTCAATGAGCAGTTCTTC. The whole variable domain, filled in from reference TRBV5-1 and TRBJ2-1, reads KAGVTQTPRYLIKTRGQQVTLSCSPISGHRSVSWYQQTPGQGLQFLFEYFSETQRNKGNFPGRFSGRQFSNSRSEMNVSTLELGDSALYLCASRNPLAGVNEQFFGPGTRLTVL.

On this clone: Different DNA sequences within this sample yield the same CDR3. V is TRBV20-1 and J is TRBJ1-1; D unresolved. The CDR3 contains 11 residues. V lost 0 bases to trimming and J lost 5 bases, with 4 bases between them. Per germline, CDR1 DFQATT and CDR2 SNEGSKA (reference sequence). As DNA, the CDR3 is TGCAGTGCTAGAGAAGGGACTGAAGCTTTCTTT. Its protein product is CSAREGTEAFF.

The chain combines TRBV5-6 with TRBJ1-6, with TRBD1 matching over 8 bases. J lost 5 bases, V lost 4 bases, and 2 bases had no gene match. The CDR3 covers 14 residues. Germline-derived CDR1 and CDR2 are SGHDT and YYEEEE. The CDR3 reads CASSATGDNSPLHF. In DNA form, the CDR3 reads TGTGCCAGCAGCGCGACAGGGGATAATTCACCCCTCCACTTT. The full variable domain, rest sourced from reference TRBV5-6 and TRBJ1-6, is DAGVTQSPTHLIKTRGQQVTLRCSPKSGHDTVSWYQQALGQGPQFIFQYYEEEERQRGNFPDRFSGHQFPNYSSELNVNALLLGDSALYLCASSATGDNSPLHFGNGTRLTVT.

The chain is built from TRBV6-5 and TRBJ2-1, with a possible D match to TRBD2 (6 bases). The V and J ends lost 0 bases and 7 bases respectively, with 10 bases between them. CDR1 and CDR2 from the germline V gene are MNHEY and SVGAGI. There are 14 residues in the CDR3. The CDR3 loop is CASSYSGGVNEQFF. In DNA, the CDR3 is TGTGCCAGCAGTTACTCTGGCGGGGTTAATGAGCAGTTCTTC.

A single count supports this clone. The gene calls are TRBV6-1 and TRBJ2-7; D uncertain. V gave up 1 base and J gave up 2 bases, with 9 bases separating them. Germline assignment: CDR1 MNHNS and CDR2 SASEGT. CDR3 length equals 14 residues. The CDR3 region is CASSEGVVPYEQYF. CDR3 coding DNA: TGTGCCAGCAGTGAAGGGGTGGTCCCCTACGAGCAGTACTTC.

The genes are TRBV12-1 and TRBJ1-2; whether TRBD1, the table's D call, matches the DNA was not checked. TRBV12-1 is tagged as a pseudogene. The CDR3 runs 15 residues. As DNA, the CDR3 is TGTGCCAGCTTTGGTTACAGGGGCATAAACTATGGCTACACCTTC. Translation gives CASFGYRGINYGYTF.

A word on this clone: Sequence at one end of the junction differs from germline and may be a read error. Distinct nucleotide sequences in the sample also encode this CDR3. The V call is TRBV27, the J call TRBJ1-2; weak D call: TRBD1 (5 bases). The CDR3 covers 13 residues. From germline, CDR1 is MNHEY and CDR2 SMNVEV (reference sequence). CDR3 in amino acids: CASSLHRNYGYTF. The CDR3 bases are TGCGCCAGCAGTTTACACAGGAACTATGGCTACACCTTC.

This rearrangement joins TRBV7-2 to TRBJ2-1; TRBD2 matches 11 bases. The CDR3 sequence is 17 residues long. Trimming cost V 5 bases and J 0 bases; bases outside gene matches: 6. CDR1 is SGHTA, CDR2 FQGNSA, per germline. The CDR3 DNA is TGTGCCAGCAGCGCCTCTAGCGGGGGGCTCTCCTACAATGAGCAGTTCTTC. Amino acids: CASSASSGGLSYNEQFF.

The CDR3: CASSFRLAGKETQYF. The CDR3 DNA is TGTGCCAGCAGTTTTCGGCTAGCGGGGAAAGAGACCCAGTACTTC. The V and J genes are TRBV28 and TRBJ2-5, with 9 bases matching TRBD2. Germline V CDR1 and CDR2: MDHEN, SYDVKM. The CDR3 is made up of 15 amino acids. J gave up 3 bases and V 3 bases, and 5 bases lay outside the gene matches.

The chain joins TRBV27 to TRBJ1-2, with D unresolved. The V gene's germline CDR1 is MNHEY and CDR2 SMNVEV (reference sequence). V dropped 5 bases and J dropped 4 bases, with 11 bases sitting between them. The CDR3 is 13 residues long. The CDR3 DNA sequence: TGTGCCAGCAGTGAGTTTAGCTCCTATGGCTACACCTTC. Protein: CASSEFSSYGYTF.

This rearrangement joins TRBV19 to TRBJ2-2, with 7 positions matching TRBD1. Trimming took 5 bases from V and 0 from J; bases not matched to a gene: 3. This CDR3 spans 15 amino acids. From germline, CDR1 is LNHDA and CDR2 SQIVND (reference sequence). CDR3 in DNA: TGTGCCAGTAGTCCGGGGACAGCGAACACCGGGGAGCTGTTTTTT. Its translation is CASSPGTANTGELFF.

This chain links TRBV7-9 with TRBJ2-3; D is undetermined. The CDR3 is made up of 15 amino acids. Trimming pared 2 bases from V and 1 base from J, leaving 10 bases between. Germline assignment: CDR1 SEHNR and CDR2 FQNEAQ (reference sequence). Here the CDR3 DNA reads TGTGCCAGCAGCTTAACCGGTCTGGGCACAGATACGCAGTATTTT. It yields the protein CASSLTGLGTDTQYF.

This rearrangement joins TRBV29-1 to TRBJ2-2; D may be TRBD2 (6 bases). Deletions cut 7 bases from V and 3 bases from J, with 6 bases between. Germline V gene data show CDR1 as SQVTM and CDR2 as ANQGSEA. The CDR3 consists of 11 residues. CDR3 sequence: CSGRDTGELFF. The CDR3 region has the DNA TGCAGCGGGAGGGACACCGGGGAGCTGTTTTTT.

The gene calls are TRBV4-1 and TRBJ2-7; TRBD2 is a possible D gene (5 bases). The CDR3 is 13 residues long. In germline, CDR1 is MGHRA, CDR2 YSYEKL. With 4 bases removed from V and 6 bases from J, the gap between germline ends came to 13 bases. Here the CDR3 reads CASSPYEGPEQYF. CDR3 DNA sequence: TGCGCCAGCAGCCCGTACGAGGGTCCCGAGCAGTACTTC.

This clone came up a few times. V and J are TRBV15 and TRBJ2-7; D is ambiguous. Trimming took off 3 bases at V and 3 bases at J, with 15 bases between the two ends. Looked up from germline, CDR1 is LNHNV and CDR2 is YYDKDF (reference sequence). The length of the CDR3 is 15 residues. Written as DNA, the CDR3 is TGTGCCACCAGCAGGGACGGACGGGCCTTCTACGAGCAGTACTTC. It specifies CATSRDGRAFYEQYF.

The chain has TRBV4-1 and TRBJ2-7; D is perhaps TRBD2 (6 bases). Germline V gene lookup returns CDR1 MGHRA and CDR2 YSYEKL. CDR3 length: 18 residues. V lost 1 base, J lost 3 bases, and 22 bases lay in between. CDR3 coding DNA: TGCGCCAGCAGCCAAGTCGGGGGTTTGGGACTTAAAAACTACGAGCAGTACTTC. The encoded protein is CASSQVGGLGLKNYEQYF.